This T cell receptor (beta chain) derives from a study of Ad26.COV2.S vaccination and SARS-CoV-2 variants. The overall study: COV1001, an Ad26.COV2.S trial, supplied this vaccine-arm donor. Study conclusions and caveats: For non-spike TCRs, breadth in vaccine recipients resembled that in placebo recipients. Vaccine recipients had higher spike-specific TCR breadth than placebo recipients.

Trimming took 8 bases from V and 3 from J; bases not matched to a gene: 4. This CDR3 has 12 amino acids. The germline V gene encodes CDR1 MDHEN and CDR2 SYDVKM. In this sample, this clone turned up a few times. Its antigen is still unknown. Documented treatment: around 19 received Ad26.COV2.S at low or high dose, single or two shots; roughly 5 received placebo; per-sample allocation not given. The samples were gathered on day 63 after the first injection of vaccine or placebo. Built on an Ad26 vector, the vaccine expressed Wuhan-strain SARS-CoV-2 spike. Profiled with immunoSEQ multiplex PCR; TCRdb holds only in-frame clones, not every one. Of about 450,000 clones listed, nearly 90% are singletons.

Source: peripheral blood, taken in a trial of Ad26.COV2.S vaccine versus placebo. This chain joins TRBV28 and TRBJ2-7; the match to TRBD1 covers 7 bases. This sequence originates from a person between 18 and 59 years old who received the Ad26.COV2.S COVID-19 vaccine or a placebo. CDR3 coding DNA: TGTGCCAGCGGGACAGAACTCTACGAGCAGTACTTC. Translating gives CASGTELYEQYF.